Sequencing of this T cell receptor beta chain was carried out in a study of blood T cells in healthy people across ages. Using a J-beta primer mix together with a sample-barcoded 5' primer, a second PCR was run for roughly 7 to 12 cycles. Each CDR3 protein gets one entry after TCRdb re-called the 5' RACE reads with MiXCR. The profile covers roughly 1,000,000 distinct CDR3 sequences, with roughly 24% appearing a single time and about 0.69% taken by the ten largest. This sample also appeared in a second study, on T cells of mothers and their children.

The specimen was blood. This TCR was recovered from a girl aged 2-9 years in good health.

CDR3 DNA: TGCAGCGTAGGGGACAGGGGCGGCTACACCTTC. It translates to CSVGDRGGYTF. The rearrangement joins TRBV29-1 to TRBJ1-2, with 10 positions matching TRBD1. V lost 6 bases to trimming and J lost 8 bases; unmatched junction nucleotides: 3. Germline assignment: CDR1 SQVTM and CDR2 ANQGSEA. CDR3 length: 11 residues.